This T cell receptor (beta chain) was recorded in a study of T cell responses to AZD1222 COVID-19 vaccine. The data were produced by immunoSEQ multiplex PCR, yet TCRdb's version contains in-frame clones alone and is incomplete. The data contain 100,000 to 130,000 clones, 70% to 90% of them seen just once; the ten biggest clones take up 4.5% to 6%. Study results and caveats: CD4 TCRs covered the whole spike, strongest at regions 160-218 and 743-854. Recipients of two AZD1222 doses showed rising Spike-specific TCR breadth and depth.

The germline V gene has CDR1 SGHVS and CDR2 FQNEAQ. Trimming shortened V by 5 bases and J by 3 bases, and 21 bases separated the two germline ends. This CDR3 comprises 17 residues. Of note for this clone: Its antigen is not identified.

V is TRBV7-8 and J is TRBJ2-3, with a tentative D call TRBD1 (5 bases). This clonotype originated in an adult who received the AZD1222 COVID-19 vaccine. The sample in question was peripheral blood, obtained 28 days after the second AZD1222 dose. The CDR3 region has the DNA TGTGCCAGCAGCCCGCCCCCCGCCAGGGCTACGACAGATACGCAGTATTTT. Its protein is CASSPPPARATTDTQYF.